Listed here are 13 T cell receptor beta chains from one sample, sequenced in a study of a mutant IDH1 vaccine in newly diagnosed glioma. Time point: week 5, during vaccination. Topical imiquimod accompanied each vaccine dose, which consisted of 300 ug of mutant IDH1 20-mer peptide. Their target antigens are unknown. Using immunoSEQ multiplex PCR, the repertoire was profiled, and TCRdb retains in-frame clones only, with some absent. Of more than 25,000 clones listed, 89% were seen once; the top ten hold over 15%. The sequencing used PBMCs, collected from a glioma patient whose treatment included an IDH1 peptide vaccine. These receptors were taken from a man aged 18-30 years with glioma.

The J gene is TRBJ2-7, the V gene TRBV20-1; D is uncertain. V was pared by 6 bases and J by 3 bases, with 9 bases between. This CDR3 is built from 11 residues. Germline loops: CDR1 DFQATT, CDR2 SNEGSKA (reference sequence). The CDR3 here is CSAMTGYEQYF. CDR3 bases: TGCAGTGCCATGACGGGCTACGAGCAGTACTTC.

The rearrangement links TRBV30 to TRBJ1-3, with 7 bases matching TRBD1. The CDR3 length is 16 residues. V gave up 1 base and J gave up 4 bases; unmatched junction bases: 10. CDR1 GTSNPN and CDR2 SVGIG come from the germline V gene (reference sequence). The CDR3 spells CAWSDLGGAGGNTIYF. For the CDR3, the DNA is TGTGCCTGGAGTGATTTAGGGGGCGCTGGAGGAAACACCATATATTTT.

This chain connects TRBV7-8 to TRBJ1-5; unclear D gene. From germline, CDR1 is SGHVS and CDR2 FQNEAQ. The CDR3 is 15 amino acids. Trimming removed 4 bases at V and 4 bases at J, with 14 bases between. The chain's CDR3 is CASSYGRASNQPQHF. The DNA of the CDR3 is TGTGCCAGCAGCTACGGCCGGGCGTCGAATCAGCCCCAGCATTTT.

The chain combines TRBV6-6 with TRBJ2-3, with 7 positions matching TRBD2. The CDR3 spans 16 residues. The ends lost 4 bases at V and 5 bases at J; junction bases unmatched: 12. Looked up from germline, CDR1 is MNHNY and CDR2 is SVGAGI (reference sequence). The CDR3 DNA reads TGTGCCAGCAGTTCCGCCTTTGAGCGGGATGGAGATACGCAGTATTTT. As protein: CASSSAFERDGDTQYF.

J is TRBJ2-7 and V is TRBV30, with D possibly matching TRBD1 (5 bases). From germline, CDR1 is GTSNPN and CDR2 SVGIG (reference sequence). Trimming pared 0 bases from V and 9 bases from J, leaving 15 bases between. The CDR3 loop spans 13 amino acids. CDR3 nucleotides: TGTGCCTGGAGTGTATATATAAGGGGTGGGCAGTACTTC. Translated, it gives CAWSVYIRGGQYF.

This clone showed up just once. CDR3 region: CAVGGRKDTQYF. The CDR3 DNA sequence: TGTGCCGTTGGGGGCCGAAAAGATACGCAGTATTTT. This rearrangement joins TRBV19 to TRBJ2-3, with a possible D match to TRBD1 (6 bases). CDR1 is LNHDA, CDR2 SQIVND, per germline (reference sequence). The CDR3 consists of 12 residues. Trimming pared 11 bases from V and 5 bases from J, leaving 14 bases between.

This chain joins TRBV6-5 and TRBJ1-5; no firm D call. CDR1 and CDR2 (germline): MNHEY, SVGAGI. The CDR3 covers 10 residues. The ends were cut back, 8 bases at V and 7 bases at J, with 6 bases in the middle. CDR3 amino acids: CASGRQPQHF. The CDR3 bases are TGTGCCAGCGGAAGGCAGCCCCAGCATTTT.

This chain joins TRBV5-1 and TRBJ2-1; 10 nucleotides line up with TRBD2. This CDR3 has 19 amino acids. Germline V CDR1 and CDR2: SGHRS, YFSETQ. Losses at the gene ends were 0 bases for V and 8 bases for J; bases not matched to a gene: 17. In DNA form, the CDR3 reads TGCGCCAGCAGCTTGGCCGCCCTAGCGGGAGATACCCGGGGAGATGAGCAGTTCTTC. Amino acid sequence: CASSLAALAGDTRGDEQFF.

This clone was picked up a small number of times. This chain connects TRBV6-1 to TRBJ2-1, with 14 bases matching TRBD2. This CDR3 has 18 residues. The germline gives CDR1 MNHNS, CDR2 SASEGT. V lost 2 bases and J lost 3; bases outside the gene matches: 6. CDR3 amino acids: CASSESGLAGDIYNEQFF. The CDR3, as DNA: TGTGCCAGCAGTGAATCGGGACTAGCGGGGGACATCTACAATGAGCAGTTCTTC.

This clone was detected only a few times. DNA of the CDR3: TGCGCCAGCAGTCAATCGGTGGCTGGAAACACCATATATTTT. Amino acids: CASSQSVAGNTIYF. The rearrangement links TRBV23-1 to TRBJ1-3; D remains ambiguous. TRBV23-1 is labeled an ORF, and its function is uncertain. CDR3 length: 14 residues. Between the trimmed V and J ends, which lost 0 bases and 2 bases, there was a span of 5 bases.

This clone was seen only once. V and J are TRBV13 and TRBJ1-2, with TRBD1 matching 7 bases. V was pared by 5 bases and J by 6 bases, with 3 bases of the junction left unmatched. This CDR3 contains 12 residues. CDR1 PRHDT and CDR2 FYEKMQ come from the germline V gene (reference sequence). Written as DNA, the CDR3 is TGTGCCAGCAGCCGAGGGACAGATGGCTACACCTTC. It translates to CASSRGTDGYTF. The full variable domain, rest sourced from reference TRBV13 and TRBJ1-2, is AAGVIQSPRHLIKEKRETATLKCYPIPRHDTVYWYQQGPGQDPQFLISFYEKMQSDKGSIPDRFSAQQFSDYHSELNMSSLELGDSALYFCASSRGTDGYTFGSGTRLTVV.

V and J are TRBV11-2 and TRBJ2-1; 7 nucleotides line up with TRBD1. The CDR3 contains 15 residues. The V gene end was trimmed by 5 bases and the J gene end by 0 bases; junction bases not matched to a gene: 4. CDR1 SGHAT and CDR2 FQNNGV come from the germline V gene. The CDR3 sequence: CASSRQGNSYNEQFF. The DNA for the CDR3 is TGTGCCAGCAGCCGACAGGGCAACTCCTACAATGAGCAGTTCTTC.

This clone was seen a handful of times. The chain has TRBV7-8 and TRBJ1-2; 7 bases are shared with TRBD1. Unmatched junction bases numbered 7, after V lost 5 bases and J lost 4 bases. The CDR3 contains 14 residues. Germline V gene sequence: CDR1 SGHVS, CDR2 FQNEAQ. CDR3 loop: CASSPTGQVYGYTF. In nucleotides, the CDR3 is TGTGCCAGCAGCCCCACTGGACAGGTCTATGGCTACACCTTC.